This passage covers 25 T cell receptor beta chains from one sample sequenced in a study of T cells after posttransplantation cyclophosphamide. Treatment was busulfan-fludarabine conditioning, a marrow graft, and cyclophosphamide on days +3 and +4. TCRdb's table, derived via immunoSEQ multiplex PCR, lists solely in-frame clones and lacks some. The sample has fewer than 25,000 clones; roughly nine tenths are singletons. The starting material was PBMCs, obtained after allogeneic stem cell transplant with posttransplant cyclophosphamide. These receptors all come from a female patient in her 30s who received an allogeneic stem cell transplant from an unrelated donor, was CMV-positive, and had no GVHD. Some T cells may be provided by the graft donor.

The rearrangement links TRBV7-2 to TRBJ2-3; 7 nucleotides align to TRBD1. The length of the CDR3 is 15 residues. V was pared by 5 bases and J by 3 bases, with 8 bases of the junction left unmatched. Germline loops: CDR1 SGHTA, CDR2 FQGNSA. CDR3 loop: CASSRQGVGTDTQYF. CDR3 DNA sequence: TGTGCCAGCAGCAGACAGGGCGTTGGGACAGATACGCAGTATTTT.

The rearrangement joins TRBV6-5 to TRBJ2-2; D may be TRBD2 (6 bases). In germline, CDR1 is MNHEY, CDR2 SVGAGI. Trimming shortened V by 1 base and J by 5 bases, and 14 bases separated the two germline ends. The CDR3 covers 16 residues. The CDR3 sequence: CASSYFGGWVTGELFF. The CDR3 nucleotides read TGTGCCAGCAGTTACTTCGGGGGATGGGTAACCGGGGAGCTGTTTTTT.

J is TRBJ2-2 and V is TRBV19; 7 bases agree with TRBD1. Germline CDR1 is LNHDA and CDR2 is SQIVND (reference sequence). This CDR3 has 15 amino acids. V was pared by 3 bases and J by 1 base, with 2 bases of the junction left unmatched. In DNA, the CDR3 is TGTGCCAGTAGTATTACAGGGGTGAACACCGGGGAGCTGTTTTTT. Its translation is CASSITGVNTGELFF.

The chain joins TRBV6-5 to TRBJ1-1; D gene uncertain. CDR3 length: 14 amino acids. V lost 0 bases and J 1 base, leaving 6 bases between the germline ends. Germline assignment: CDR1 MNHEY and CDR2 SVGAGI. The CDR3 is CASSYSIANTEAFF. The CDR3 region has the DNA TGTGCCAGCAGTTACTCGATAGCGAACACTGAAGCTTTCTTT.

The CDR3 loop is CASSASPQAGETQYF. The CDR3 DNA is TGTGCCAGCAGTGCGTCCCCGCAGGCCGGAGAGACCCAGTACTTC. This sequence joins TRBV6-4 and TRBJ2-5; D call uncertain. The CDR3 consists of 15 residues. V shed 4 bases and J shed 4 bases, with 16 bases lying between them. The germline V gene has CDR1 MRHNA and CDR2 SNTAGT.

This sequence joins TRBV6-5 and TRBJ2-7; 8 nucleotides agree with TRBD1. CDR1 MNHEY and CDR2 SVGAGI come from the germline V gene. This CDR3 contains 15 residues. The V gene end was trimmed by 7 bases and the J gene end by 1 base; junction bases not matched to a gene: 9. The CDR3 protein is CASTPARDRSYEQYF. In DNA form, the CDR3 reads TGTGCCAGCACCCCCGCCCGGGACAGGTCCTACGAGCAGTACTTC.

The chain has TRBV7-9 and TRBJ2-4; a weak D match, TRBD2 (5 bases). V lost 1 base and J lost 3, with 16 bases in between. Germline-derived CDR1 and CDR2 are SEHNR and FQNEAQ (reference sequence). The length of the CDR3 is 17 residues. The CDR3: CASSLGFEPEGKNIQYF. The DNA for the CDR3 is TGTGCCAGCAGCTTAGGTTTTGAGCCCGAGGGCAAAAACATTCAGTACTTC.

V and J are TRBV7-3 and TRBJ1-6, with 7 positions matching TRBD1. The V gene end was trimmed by 5 bases and the J gene end by 6 bases; junction bases not matched to a gene: 4. From germline, CDR1 is SGHTA and CDR2 FQGTGA. The CDR3 covers 14 residues. CDR3 nucleotides: TGTGCCAGCAGCAGGACAGGCTCTAATTCACCCCTCCACTTT. Translation gives CASSRTGSNSPLHF.

J is TRBJ1-6 and V is TRBV6-1; D is perhaps TRBD1 (6 bases). The CDR3 is made up of 14 amino acids. V was trimmed by 6 bases and J by 6 bases, leaving 12 bases between them. CDR1 and CDR2 from the germline V gene are MNHNS and SASEGT. CDR3 in amino acids: CASRARQVNSPLHF. CDR3 in DNA: TGTGCCAGCAGAGCCAGACAGGTTAATTCACCCCTCCACTTT.

This chain joins TRBV6-5 and TRBJ2-3; D might be TRBD1 (6 bases). This CDR3 has 13 amino acids. Germline CDR1 is MNHEY and CDR2 is SVGAGI. Trimming pared 1 base from V and 4 bases from J, leaving 6 bases between. As DNA, the CDR3 is TGTGCCAGCAGTTACTACAGGGCAGATACGCAGTATTTT. Its protein product is CASSYYRADTQYF.

This clone has only one observation. The gene calls are TRBV10-1 and TRBJ1-3; D ambiguous. CDR3 size: 18 residues. Germline values: CDR1 WNHNN, CDR2 SYGVQD (reference sequence). The V end lost 6 bases, the J end lost 7 bases, and 28 bases lay between the germline ends. The CDR3 nucleotides are TGCGCCAGCAGACGGGGTAGCCATTTCTCCCCTTCTTGGAACACCATATATTTT. Its translation: CASRRGSHFSPSWNTIYF.

V usage is TRBV5-4 and J usage is TRBJ2-1, with 11 bases lining up with TRBD2. Trimming cost V 4 bases and J 3 bases; bases outside gene matches: 3. Germline V gene lookup returns CDR1 SGHNT and CDR2 YYREEE (reference sequence). This CDR3 comprises 15 residues. CDR3 sequence reads: CASSLSGGGYNEQFF. CDR3 DNA sequence: TGTGCCAGCAGCCTTAGCGGGGGGGGCTACAATGAGCAGTTCTTC.

The V call is TRBV19, the J call TRBJ2-2; 9 bases map to TRBD2. This CDR3 is built from 17 residues. Germline-derived CDR1 and CDR2 are LNHDA and SQIVND (reference sequence). The trim removed 7 bases at V and 7 bases at J, leaving 16 bases unmatched. Written as DNA, the CDR3 is TGTGCCAGTACCCCGGTGGGTCTAGCGGGGTATGTCGGGGAGCTGTTTTTT. Amino acid sequence: CASTPVGLAGYVGELFF. The full variable domain, rest sourced from reference TRBV19 and TRBJ2-2, is DGGITQSPKYLFRKEGQNVTLSCEQNLNHDAMYWYRQDPGQGLRLIYYSQIVNDFQKGDIAEGYSVSREKKESFPLTVTSAQKNPTAFYLCASTPVGLAGYVGELFFGEGSRLTVL.

The chain has TRBV28 and TRBJ2-5; possible D gene TRBD2, 5 bases. The germline gives CDR1 MDHEN, CDR2 SYDVKM. Between the trimmed V and J ends, which lost 7 bases and 7 bases, there was a span of 16 bases. The CDR3 covers 13 residues. CDR3 in amino acids: CASTTSGIGTQYF. In DNA, the CDR3 is TGTGCCAGCACCACCTCGGGGATCGGGACCCAGTACTTC.

This sequence joins TRBV7-9 and TRBJ1-2; 8 bases line up with TRBD1. This CDR3 has 12 amino acids. V was pared by 7 bases and J by 8 bases, with 6 bases of the junction left unmatched. Germline CDR1 and CDR2: SEHNR and FQNEAQ (reference sequence). The CDR3 loop is CASTDRGGGYTF. As DNA, the CDR3 is TGTGCCAGCACCGACAGGGGTGGCGGCTACACCTTC.

This clone is a singleton in its sample. This chain connects TRBV14 to TRBJ2-5, with 9 bases that match TRBD2. Germline values: CDR1 SGHDN, CDR2 FVKESK. V gave up 3 bases and J gave up 9 bases; unmatched junction bases: 5. The CDR3 totals 13 residues. DNA of the CDR3: TGTGCCAGCAGCCAGTTTTTAGCGGGGGCCCAGTACTTC. Its translation: CASSQFLAGAQYF. The full variable domain, rest sourced from reference TRBV14 and TRBJ2-5, is EAGVTQFPSHSVIEKGQTVTLRCDPISGHDNLYWYRRVMGKEIKFLLHFVKESKQDESGMPNNRFLAERTGGTYSTLKVQPAELEDSGVYFCASSQFLAGAQYFGPGTRLLVL.

This chain connects TRBV9 to TRBJ1-6, with D unclear. The CDR3 covers 12 residues. Trimming removed 4 bases at V and 13 bases at J, with 12 bases between. Germline V gene lookup returns CDR1 SGDLS and CDR2 YYNGEE. CDR3 sequence (DNA): TGTGCCAGCAGCAGTCGAGGGTTTCCCCTCCACTTT. This translates into CASSSRGFPLHF.

As to this clone: A read error may produce the germline difference seen at one junction end. The rearrangement uses TRBV20-1 and TRBJ1-2; D gene unclear. The CDR3 runs to 9 residues. Germline V CDR1 and CDR2: DFQATT, SNEGSKA (reference sequence). Here the CDR3 reads CSPPGRASF. Here the CDR3 DNA reads TGCAGTCCCCCTGGGAGGGCAAGCTTC.

The chain joins TRBV5-1 to TRBJ2-5; D ambiguous. Trimming stripped 0 bases from V and 4 bases from J, with 19 bases between. Germline V lookup: CDR1 SGHRS, CDR2 YFSETQ. This CDR3 comprises 17 residues. The CDR3: CASSLAKFVESRETQYF. The CDR3 coding sequence is TGCGCCAGCAGCTTGGCCAAATTTGTTGAGTCACGAGAGACCCAGTACTTC.

The rearrangement links TRBV7-9 to TRBJ2-2; 9 nucleotides agree with TRBD2. V shed 6 bases, J shed 3 bases, and the junction held 11 bases outside the gene matches. The CDR3 contains 17 residues. Germline CDR1 SEHNR, CDR2 FQNEAQ (reference sequence). The CDR3 loop is CASRSTGTSRDTGELFF. The DNA for the CDR3 is TGTGCCAGCAGAAGTACCGGGACTAGCAGGGACACCGGGGAGCTGTTTTTT. Full variable domain (missing parts from reference TRBV7-9 and TRBJ2-2): DTGVSQNPRHKITKRGQNVTFRCDPISEHNRLYWYRQTLGQGPEFLTYFQNEAQLEKSRLLSDRFSAERPKGSFSTLEIQRTEQGDSAMYLCASRSTGTSRDTGELFFGEGSRLTVL.

In this sample, this clone turned up a few times. The chain has TRBV7-9 and TRBJ2-5; D possibly corresponds to TRBD1 (5 bases). This CDR3 contains 15 residues. CDR1 SEHNR and CDR2 FQNEAQ come from the germline V gene (reference sequence). With 1 base removed from V and 1 base from J, the gap between germline ends came to 10 bases. The CDR3 spells CASSLVAGAQETQYF. In nucleotides, the CDR3 is TGTGCCAGCAGCTTAGTTGCTGGGGCCCAAGAGACCCAGTACTTC. Variable domain in full (rest from reference TRBV7-9 and TRBJ2-5): DTGVSQNPRHKITKRGQNVTFRCDPISEHNRLYWYRQTLGQGPEFLTYFQNEAQLEKSRLLSDRFSAERPKGSFSTLEIQRTEQGDSAMYLCASSLVAGAQETQYFGPGTRLLVL.

J is TRBJ2-7 and V is TRBV7-6; D may be TRBD1 (6 bases). The V gene lost 4 bases and the J gene lost 7 bases, with 20 bases spanning the gap. The CDR3 has 15 residues. Germline-derived CDR1 and CDR2 are SGHVS and FNYEAQ. The CDR3 coding sequence is TGTGCCAGCAGCTCACTGACCCGTGCTGACAGGGAGCAGTACTTC. Its protein is CASSSLTRADREQYF.

This clone counts as large. The chain couples TRBV7-2 to TRBJ1-4; 9 bases are shared with TRBD1. The junction had 9 bases not matched to a gene; V was cut back by 5 bases and J by 8 bases. Looked up from germline, CDR1 is SGHTA and CDR2 is FQGNSA. This CDR3 is 15 amino acids long. The CDR3 is CASSPRGQGGEKLFF. The CDR3 nucleotides read TGTGCCAGCAGCCCTAGGGGACAGGGTGGGGAAAAACTGTTTTTT.

This clone occurred once. The chain carries TRBV4-3 and TRBJ1-1; D is unclear. This CDR3 has 15 residues. CDR1 and CDR2 from the germline V gene are LGHNA and YSLEER. Trimming removed 0 bases from V and 2 bases from J, with 10 bases in between. The CDR3 DNA reads as TGCGCCAGCAGCCAAGAAGCCCTCCTAAACACTGAAGCTTTCTTT. Protein product: CASSQEALLNTEAFF.

The chain employs TRBV10-3 and TRBJ2-2; maybe TRBD2 (6 bases). The germline V gene has CDR1 ENHRY and CDR2 SYGVKD. This CDR3 is built from 14 residues. Trimming shortened V by 4 bases and J by 6 bases, and 12 bases separated the two germline ends. The CDR3 DNA reads as TGTGCCATCAGTGTGACTAGTTGGGCCGGGGAGCTGTTTTTT. Protein: CAISVTSWAGELFF.